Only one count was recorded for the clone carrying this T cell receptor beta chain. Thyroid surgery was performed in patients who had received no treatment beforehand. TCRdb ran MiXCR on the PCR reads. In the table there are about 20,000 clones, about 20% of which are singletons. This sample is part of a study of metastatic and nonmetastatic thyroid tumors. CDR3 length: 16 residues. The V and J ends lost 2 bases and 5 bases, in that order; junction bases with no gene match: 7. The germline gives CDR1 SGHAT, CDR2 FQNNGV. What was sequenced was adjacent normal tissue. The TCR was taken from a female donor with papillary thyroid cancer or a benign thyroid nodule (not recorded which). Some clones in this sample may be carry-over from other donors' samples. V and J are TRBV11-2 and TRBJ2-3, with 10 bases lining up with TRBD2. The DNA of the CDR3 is TGTGCCAGCAGCTTACTTCCTAGCGGGAGTGAAGATACGCAGTATTTT. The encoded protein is CASSLLPSGSEDTQYF.